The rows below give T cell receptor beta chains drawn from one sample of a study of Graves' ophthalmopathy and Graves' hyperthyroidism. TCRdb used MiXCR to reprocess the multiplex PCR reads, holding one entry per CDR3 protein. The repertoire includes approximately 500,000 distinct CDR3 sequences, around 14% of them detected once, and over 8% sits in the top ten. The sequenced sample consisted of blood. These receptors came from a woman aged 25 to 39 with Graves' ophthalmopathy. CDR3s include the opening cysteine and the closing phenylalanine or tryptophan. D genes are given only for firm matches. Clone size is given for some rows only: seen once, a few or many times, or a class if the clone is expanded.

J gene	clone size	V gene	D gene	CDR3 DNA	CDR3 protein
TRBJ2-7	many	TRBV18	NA	TGTGCCAGCTCCGTCAAAGAGGGCTACGAGCAGTACTTC	CASSVKEGYEQYF
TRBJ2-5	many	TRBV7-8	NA	TGTGCCAGCAGCTCGGCCGGTGTGCGTGGAGAGACCCAGTACTTC	CASSSAGVRGETQYF
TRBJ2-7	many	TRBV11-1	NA	TGTGCCAGCAGCCTAGGCGGGGCTAGCTCCTACGAGCAGTACTTC	CASSLGGASSYEQYF
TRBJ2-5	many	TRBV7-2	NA	TGTGCCAGCAGCTTAGCGGGGGTGAGAACCCAGTACTTC	CASSLAGVRTQYF
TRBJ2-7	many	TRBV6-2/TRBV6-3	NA	TGTGCCAGCAGCCTAATTGTAGGGGACTCCTACGAGCAGTACTTC	CASSLIVGDSYEQYF
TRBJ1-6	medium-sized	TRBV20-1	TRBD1	TGCAGTGCTAGAGCCGGGACAGCCGATAATTCACCCCTCCACTTT	CSARAGTADNSPLHF
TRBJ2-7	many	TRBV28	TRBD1	TGTGCCAGCAGTCCCCTTAGTGGACAGGGGGCCTACGAGCAGTACTTC	CASSPLSGQGAYEQYF
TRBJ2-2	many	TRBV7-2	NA	TGTGCCAGCAGCTTACGTTCCACCGCCGGGGAGCTGTTTTTT	CASSLRSTAGELFF
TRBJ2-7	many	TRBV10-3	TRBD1	TGTGCCATCAGCGCCAACAGGGGTTCAGGCTACGAGCAGTACTTC	CAISANRGSGYEQYF
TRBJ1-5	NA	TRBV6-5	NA	TGTGCCAGCAGATTAGGGGGGGAGAGCAATCAGCCCCAGCATTTT	CASRLGGESNQPQHF
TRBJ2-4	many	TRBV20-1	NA	TGCAGTGCTAGCCCCCTTAGTACAAAAAACATTCAGTACTTC	CSASPLSTKNIQYF
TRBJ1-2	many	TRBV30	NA	TGTGCTATACATTCCGGGACGCGGTATGGCTACACCTTC	CAIHSGTRYGYTF
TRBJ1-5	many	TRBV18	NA	TGTGCCAGCTCACCACCCGGTCAGGCGGTGCAGCCCCAGCATTTT	CASSPPGQAVQPQHF
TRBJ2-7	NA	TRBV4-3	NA	TGCGCCAGCAGCCAAGACCACAGGGATCGTTGGGAGCAGTACTTC	CASSQDHRDRWEQYF
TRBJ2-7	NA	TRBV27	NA	TGTGCCAGCGTCGTATGCGAGCAGTACTTC	CASVVCEQYF
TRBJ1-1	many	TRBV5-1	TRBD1	TGCGCCAGCAGCCGGGACAGGTCTGAAGCTTTCTTT	CASSRDRSEAFF
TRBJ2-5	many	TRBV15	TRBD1	TGTGCCACCCTCGCCGGGACAGGGGAGACCCAGTACTTC	CATLAGTGETQYF
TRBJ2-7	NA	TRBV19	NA	TGTGCCAGTAGGGATCGGAACAGAATCTCCTACGAGCAGTACTTC	CASRDRNRISYEQYF
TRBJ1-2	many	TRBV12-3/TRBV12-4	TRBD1	TGTGCCAGCAGTGACAGGGACGGGGGCTACACCTTC	CASSDRDGGYTF
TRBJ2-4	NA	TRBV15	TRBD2	TGTGCCACCAGCAAGACTAGCGGGGCCGAAAACATTCAGTACTTC	CATSKTSGAENIQYF
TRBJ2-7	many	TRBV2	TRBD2	TGTGCCAGCAGTCCCCCTGGACTAGCGTCCTACGAGCAGTACTTC	CASSPPGLASYEQYF
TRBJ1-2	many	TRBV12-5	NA	TGTGCTAGTGGTATAACCGGGACGGCTTATGGCTACACCTTC	CASGITGTAYGYTF
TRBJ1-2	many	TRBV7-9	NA	TGTGCCAGCAGCGGATCACATAACTATGGCTACACCTTC	CASSGSHNYGYTF
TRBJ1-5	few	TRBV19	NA	TGTGCCAGTAGCCCAATTGAGGGGAACAATCAGCCCCAGCATTTT	CASSPIEGNNQPQHF
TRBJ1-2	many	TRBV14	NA	TGTGCCAGCAGCCAAGAGTGGCAGGAAGACTATGGCTACACCTTC	CASSQEWQEDYGYTF
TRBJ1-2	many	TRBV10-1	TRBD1	TGCGCCATCCCCGGACAGGAGGACTATGGCTACACCTTC	CAIPGQEDYGYTF
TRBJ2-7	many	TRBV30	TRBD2	TGTGCCTGGCGACGGCTCCCCGGGGGGAGGGCGCTGGACGAGCAGTACTTC	CAWRRLPGGRALDEQYF
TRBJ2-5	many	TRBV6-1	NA	TGTGCCAGCAGTGGAGGTATTCAAGAGACCCAGTACTTC	CASSGGIQETQYF
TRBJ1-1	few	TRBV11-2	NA	TGTGCCAGCATAAACTCATTCGGGTTCGGGGGAGCTTTCTTT	CASINSFGFGGAFF
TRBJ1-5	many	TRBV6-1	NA	TGTGCCAGCACCGCGGGGTGGGATCAGCCCCAGCATTTT	CASTAGWDQPQHF
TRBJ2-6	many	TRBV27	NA	TGTGCCAGCAGCGACAACTCTCCTGGGGCCAACGTCCTGACTTTC	CASSDNSPGANVLTF
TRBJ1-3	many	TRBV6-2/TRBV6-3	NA	TGTGCCAGCAGTTACCGGGACCGTCTGCCTGGAAACACCATATATTTT	CASSYRDRLPGNTIYF
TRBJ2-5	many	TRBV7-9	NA	TGTGCCAGCCAATTCAGCGGAAAAGAGACCCAGTACTTC	CASQFSGKETQYF
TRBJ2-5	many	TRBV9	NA	TGTGCCAGCAGCGTAGATCAGCGGGAGACCCAGTACTTC	CASSVDQRETQYF
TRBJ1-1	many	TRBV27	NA	TGTGCCAGCAGTCCGAAAGGTTGGGGCACTGAAGCTTTCTTT	CASSPKGWGTEAFF
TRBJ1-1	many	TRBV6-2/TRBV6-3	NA	TGTGCCAGCAGTTACGGAGGGTTTCACACTGAAGCTTTCTTT	CASSYGGFHTEAFF
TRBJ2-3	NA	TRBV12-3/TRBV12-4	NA	TGTGCCAGCAGTCGACAATCAGATACGCAGTATTTT	CASSRQSDTQYF
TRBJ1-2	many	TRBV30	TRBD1	TGTGCCTGCCCGCTCGGGGGAGAGACAGGGACCTATGGCTACACCTTC	CACPLGGETGTYGYTF
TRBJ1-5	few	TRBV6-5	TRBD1	TGTGCCAGCAGTCACACAGGGGGCCAGCCCCAGCATTTT	CASSHTGGQPQHF
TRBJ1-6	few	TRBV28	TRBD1	TGTGCCAGCATCTTAGGCTCGGACAGGAATTCACCCCTCCACTTT	CASILGSDRNSPLHF
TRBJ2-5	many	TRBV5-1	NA	TGCGCCAGCAGCGGCGGCGGCAGGGAAGAGACCCAGTACTTC	CASSGGGREETQYF
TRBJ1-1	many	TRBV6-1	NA	TGTGCCAGCGGTCCGGGGGGTCGGACTGAAGCTTTCTTT	CASGPGGRTEAFF
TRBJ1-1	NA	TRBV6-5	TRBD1	TGTGCCAGCAGTTACGGGACAGCCCCTGAAGCTTGCTTT	CASSYGTAPEACF
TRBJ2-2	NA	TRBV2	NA	TGTGCCAGCAGTGAAAAGTCCGGGTCAAACACCGGGGAGCTGTTTTTT	CASSEKSGSNTGELFF
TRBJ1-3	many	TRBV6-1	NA	TGTGCCAGCACGGGGGCAGGGGCAGGAAACACCATATATTTT	CASTGAGAGNTIYF
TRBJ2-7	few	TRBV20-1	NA	TGCAGTGCTAGAGATCAAAGGCGTCTCCCGGGCGAGCAGTACTTC	CSARDQRRLPGEQYF
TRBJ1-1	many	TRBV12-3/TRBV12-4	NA	TGTGCCAGCAGTTTCTCAGACACTGAAGCTTTCTTT	CASSFSDTEAFF
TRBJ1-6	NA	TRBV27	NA	TGTGCCAGCAGTTTTGCCAGGGCTTCACCCCTCCACTTT	CASSFARASPLHF
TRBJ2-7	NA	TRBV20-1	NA	TGCAGTGCTGCGGACCAACGCAACCCCTCCTACGAGCAGTACTTC	CSAADQRNPSYEQYF
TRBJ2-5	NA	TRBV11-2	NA	TGTGCCAGCAGCGTAGACACCGATTACATAGAGACCCAGTACTTC	CASSVDTDYIETQYF